This entry lists 32 T cell receptor beta chains sequenced from one sample in a study of blood T cells in healthy people across ages. The authors ran a second PCR of roughly 6 to 11 cycles using a sample-barcoded 5' primer and a J-beta primer mix. Using its own MiXCR run on the 5' RACE reads, TCRdb lists one record per CDR3 protein. This table holds 800,000 to 950,000 distinct CDR3 sequences, roughly 28% found once. This sample was also put to use in a study of T cells of mothers and their children.

The sequencing input was blood. The source is a woman aged 40 to 55 in good health.

This clonotype has at least ten counts. The chain employs TRBV20-1 and TRBJ2-5; no clear D gene. The CDR3 sequence is 10 residues long. V shed 8 bases and J shed 5 bases, with 9 bases lying between them. The germline V gene encodes CDR1 DFQATT and CDR2 SNEGSKA (reference sequence). The CDR3 loop is CSLSKETQYF. The CDR3 DNA follows: TGCAGTCTCTCTAAGGAGACCCAGTACTTC.

A few counts support this clonotype. A clone one base away is much larger, so this may be a read error. The chain has TRBV10-3 and TRBJ2-5; tentatively, D is TRBD1 (6 bases). The CDR3 contains 14 residues. Germline V gene data show CDR1 as ENHRY and CDR2 as SYGVKD. CDR3 residues: CAISRGGNQEAQYF. The CDR3 DNA sequence: TGTGCCATCAGTCGAGGGGGTAACCAAGAGGCCCAGTACTTC.

This clonotype has just a few counts. The chain uses TRBV18 and TRBJ2-3; D may be TRBD2 (6 bases). Trimming left V 3 bases short and J 4 bases short, with 20 bases between. CDR1 is KGHSH and CDR2 is LQKENI in the germline V gene. CDR3 size: 17 residues. The CDR3 bases are TGTGCCAGCTCACCCCTTTCAATTACTAGCAGCGCAGATACGCAGTATTTT. This encodes CASSPLSITSSADTQYF.

This clonotype was counted a single time. The chain is built from TRBV27 and TRBJ2-2; D not certain. This CDR3 comprises 18 residues. V lost 3 bases and J 5 bases, leaving 22 bases between the germline ends. Germline CDR1 MNHEY, CDR2 SMNVEV (reference sequence). In DNA, the CDR3 is TGTGCCAGCAGTTTGATCCCGTTCACTACGAGATTTACCGGGGAGCTGTTTTTT. It yields the protein CASSLIPFTTRFTGELFF.

This clonotype was observed a single time. The chain combines TRBV19 with TRBJ2-1; D is possibly TRBD1 or TRBD2 (7 bases each). The CDR3 consists of 16 residues. The V gene lost 4 bases and the J gene lost 7 bases, with 20 bases spanning the gap. CDR1 and CDR2 from the germline V gene are LNHDA and SQIVND (reference sequence). In nucleotides, the CDR3 is TGTGCCAGTAGTAAGGCGGTAGGCAGGGGGGGTAATGAGCAGTTCTTC. Amino acids: CASSKAVGRGGNEQFF.

Comment on this clonotype: A read error may explain this, as a much larger clone is one base away. This chain uses TRBV15 with TRBJ2-3; no definite D call. The CDR3 spans 16 residues. Germline CDR1 LNHNV, CDR2 YYDKDF (reference sequence). The CDR3 spells CTTSRDLLNRQDTQYF. Written as DNA, the CDR3 is TGTACCACCAGCAGAGATCTACTCAATAGGCAAGATACGCAGTATTTT.

The chain is built from TRBV25-1 and TRBJ1-4, with 8 bases that match TRBD1. Looked up from germline, CDR1 is MGHDK and CDR2 is SYGVNS. CDR3 length: 13 residues. The V segment lost 8 bases and the J segment 8 bases; nucleotides outside the gene matches: 7. The CDR3 coding sequence is TGTGCCAGCCAGGGACAGGCCCCCGAAAAACTGTTTTTT. Protein product: CASQGQAPEKLFF.

This rearrangement joins TRBV7-9 to TRBJ1-1; the match to TRBD1 covers 8 bases. This CDR3 is 15 amino acids long. Germline lookup yields CDR1 SEHNR and CDR2 FQNEAQ (reference sequence). With V trimmed by 3 bases and J by 4 bases, 7 bases remained unmatched. The CDR3 is CASSFRDRGITEAFF. In DNA, the CDR3 is TGTGCCAGCAGCTTCCGCGACAGGGGTATCACTGAAGCTTTCTTT.

The table lists this clonotype with a few counts. A much larger clone sits a single nucleotide away, making a read error possible. The chain recombines TRBV7-9 with TRBJ2-6; no definite D call. V was cut by 11 bases and J by 0 bases, with 8 bases left in between. The germline V gene has CDR1 SEHNR and CDR2 FQNEAQ (reference sequence). CDR3 length: 13 amino acids. The CDR3 nucleotides are TGTGCCGGTTCGGGCTCTGGGGCCAACGTCCTGACTTTC. Encoded protein: CAGSGSGANVLTF.

As concerns this clonotype: A much larger clone lies one base from this, so it may be a read error. Since no conserved phenylalanine or tryptophan closes the CDR3, a read error is the likely cause. The chain is built from TRBV20-1 and TRBJ2-5; 9 bases are shared with TRBD1. CDR3 length: 20 residues. From germline, CDR1 is DFQATT and CDR2 SNEGSKA (reference sequence). The V and J ends lost 6 bases and 6 bases, in that order; junction bases with no gene match: 29. CDR3 DNA sequence: TGCAGTGCCACATTTCCACTGCGACCGAACCGGGACAGGGCTCGGCAGACCCAGTACTGC. Residues: CSATFPLRPNRDRARQTQYC.

This clonotype has a handful of counts. V is TRBV9 and J is TRBJ1-2, with D unclear. Per the germline V gene, CDR1 is SGDLS and CDR2 is YYNGEE. Trimming took off 0 bases at V and 8 bases at J, with 8 bases between the two ends. This CDR3 is built from 12 residues. DNA for the CDR3: TGTGCCAGCAGCGTAGAGGACGGAGGCTACACCTTC. This codes for CASSVEDGGYTF.

The V and J genes are TRBV20-1 and TRBJ2-5, with 12 positions matching TRBD2. After removal of 7 bases from V and 9 bases from J, the junction contained 12 bases not matched to a gene. The CDR3 length is 14 residues. Germline V gene sequence: CDR1 DFQATT, CDR2 SNEGSKA (reference sequence). The CDR3 sequence is CSGLKTSGGPAQYF. The CDR3 nucleotides read TGCAGTGGACTTAAGACTAGCGGGGGACCGGCCCAGTACTTC.

This clonotype was seen a few times. This chain uses TRBV20-1 with TRBJ2-7; possible D gene TRBD2, 5 bases. CDR3 size: 14 residues. Germline CDR1 is DFQATT and CDR2 is SNEGSKA (reference sequence). Trimming pared 0 bases from V and 6 bases from J, leaving 15 bases between. In DNA, the CDR3 is TGCAGTGCTAGAGAGCGTGGATTGGACTCCGAGCAGTACTTC. Its protein is CSARERGLDSEQYF.

This clonotype was picked up many times. A read error is possible here, since a much larger clone lies one base away. The chain links TRBV20-1 to TRBJ1-3, with D possibly matching TRBD1 (5 bases). CDR1 is DFQATT, CDR2 SNEGSKA, per germline (reference sequence). CDR3 size: 12 residues. The CDR3 reads CSALGAGNTRYF. CDR3 coding DNA: TGCAGTGCTCTTGGGGCAGGAAACACCAGATATTTT.

This clonotype was detected many times. The rearrangement joins TRBV28 to TRBJ2-7, with no clear D. The V end lost 7 bases, the J end lost 0 bases, and 25 bases lay between the germline ends. Germline values: CDR1 MDHEN, CDR2 SYDVKM. There are 18 residues in the CDR3. The CDR3 protein is CASTSGVSGPLGSYEQYF. The CDR3 DNA sequence: TGTGCCAGCACCTCTGGGGTGTCAGGACCGCTTGGCTCCTACGAGCAGTACTTC.

This chain connects TRBV27 to TRBJ1-2; 7 nucleotides match TRBD1. The CDR3 spans 15 residues. Germline values: CDR1 MNHEY, CDR2 SMNVEV (reference sequence). Germline trimming cut 3 bases from V and 7 bases from J; bases unmatched to any gene: 11. The chain's CDR3 is CASSFSHEGAGGYTF. The CDR3 nucleotides read TGTGCCAGCAGTTTCTCCCACGAGGGGGCAGGTGGCTACACCTTC.

The table lists this clonotype with many counts. The chain is built from TRBV28 and TRBJ2-5, with 9 bases fitting TRBD1. CDR1 is MDHEN, CDR2 SYDVKM, per germline. CDR3 length: 15 residues. J was trimmed by 5 bases and V by 5 bases; bases with no gene match: 9. The CDR3 reads CASSTRTGAQETQYF. DNA of the CDR3: TGTGCCAGCAGTACGCGGACAGGGGCGCAGGAGACCCAGTACTTC.

Points on this clonotype: A read error may produce the germline difference seen at one junction end. The chain is built from TRBV12-3 or TRBV12-4 and TRBJ2-3; 9 positions match TRBD1. The CDR3 contains 14 residues. The CDR3 DNA reads as TGTGCCAGCAGTGGGGGACAGGGCCCCGATATGCAGTATTTT. This sequence encodes CASSGGQGPDMQYF.

As for this clonotype: A much larger clone sits a single nucleotide away, making a read error possible. The CDR3 nucleotides are TGTGCCATCATTGCTGGACTACCCGGCGGGAACATTCAGTACTTC. It yields the protein CAIIAGLPGGNIQYF. The rearrangement links TRBV10-3 to TRBJ2-4; possibly TRBD2 for D (6 bases). The germline V gene has CDR1 ENHRY and CDR2 SYGVKD. The CDR3 totals 15 residues. The V and J ends lost 7 bases and 7 bases respectively, with 20 bases between them.

The chain combines TRBV5-1 with TRBJ1-1; 9 positions agree with TRBD1. With 4 bases clipped from V and 3 bases from J, the junction kept 4 bases outside the gene matches. The germline CDR1 and CDR2 sequences are SGHRS and YFSETQ. CDR3 size: 14 residues. The CDR3 region has the DNA TGCGCCAGCAGCGGACGGACAGGGGACACTGAAGCTTTCTTT. Its translation is CASSGRTGDTEAFF.

The chain combines TRBV19 with TRBJ2-3; possible D gene TRBD1, 5 bases. This CDR3 region has 15 residues. V lost 11 bases and J 4 bases, leaving 22 bases between the germline ends. Per the germline V gene, CDR1 is LNHDA and CDR2 is SQIVND (reference sequence). CDR3 protein: CAGQQDPLGADTQYF. In DNA, the CDR3 is TGTGCCGGCCAACAGGACCCACTTGGAGCAGATACGCAGTATTTT.

In this sample, this clonotype turned up many times. The V and J genes are TRBV20-1 and TRBJ2-5; the D call may be TRBD1 or TRBD2 (5 bases each). In germline, CDR1 is DFQATT, CDR2 SNEGSKA (reference sequence). V was cut by 0 bases and J by 1 base, with 12 bases left in between. The CDR3 is made up of 15 amino acids. CDR3 nucleotide sequence: TGCAGTGCTAGAGATCGGGGCAGCATCCAAGAGACCCAGTACTTC. Its translation is CSARDRGSIQETQYF.

The V gene is TRBV12-3 or TRBV12-4, the J gene TRBJ1-3, with a weak D call TRBD1 (5 bases). Trimming took off 1 base at V and 0 bases at J, with 7 bases between the two ends. This CDR3 region has 15 residues. As DNA, the CDR3 is TGTGCCAGCAGTTTAGAAGGGACCTCTGGAAACACCATATATTTT. It yields the protein CASSLEGTSGNTIYF.

The chain has TRBV5-1 and TRBJ2-7; D is perhaps TRBD1 (6 bases). CDR1 and CDR2 (germline): SGHRS, YFSETQ. This CDR3 spans 15 amino acids. V was pared by 1 base and J by 2 bases, with 13 bases between. CDR3 sequence: CASSLSLGHPYEQYF. The CDR3 region has the DNA TGCGCCAGCAGCTTGTCTCTGGGACATCCCTACGAGCAGTACTTC. The variable domain in full, with the rest retrieved from reference TRBV5-1 and TRBJ2-7, is KAGVTQTPRYLIKTRGQQVTLSCSPISGHRSVSWYQQTPGQGLQFLFEYFSETQRNKGNFPGRFSGRQFSNSRSEMNVSTLELGDSALYLCASSLSLGHPYEQYFGPGTRLTVT.

In its sample, this clonotype was seen many times. V is TRBV12-3 or TRBV12-4 and J is TRBJ1-1; no definite D call. Trimming pared 7 bases from V and 7 bases from J, leaving 10 bases between. The CDR3 runs to 11 residues. CDR3 amino acids: CASTGAREAFF. DNA of the CDR3: TGTGCCAGCACGGGAGCTCGTGAAGCTTTCTTT.

This chain connects TRBV6-1 to TRBJ1-5; 8 positions match TRBD1. The ends lost 5 bases at V and 6 bases at J; junction bases unmatched: 6. This CDR3 is built from 14 residues. Germline lookup yields CDR1 MNHNS and CDR2 SASEGT. The chain's CDR3 is CASSPQGASQPQHF. The CDR3 bases are TGTGCCAGCAGTCCCCAGGGGGCAAGTCAGCCCCAGCATTTT.

The J gene is TRBJ2-3, the V gene TRBV5-6; no clear D. In germline, CDR1 is SGHDT, CDR2 YYEEEE. Trimming took off 0 bases at V and 4 bases at J, with 9 bases between the two ends. The CDR3 has 14 amino acids. The CDR3, as DNA: TGTGCCAGCAGCTTGGCGGGCCCGGCAGATACGCAGTATTTT. It translates to CASSLAGPADTQYF.

This sequence joins TRBV15 and TRBJ2-7; D ambiguous. The CDR3 covers 14 residues. CDR1 and CDR2 from the germline V gene are LNHNV and YYDKDF (reference sequence). V lost 5 bases and J lost 1, with 12 bases in between. CDR3 loop: CATSPGWGSYEQYF. DNA of the CDR3: TGTGCCACCAGCCCCGGTTGGGGTTCCTACGAGCAGTACTTC.

The chain recombines TRBV20-1 with TRBJ2-5, with D perhaps matching TRBD2 (5 bases). The CDR3 length is 13 residues. Germline assignment: CDR1 DFQATT and CDR2 SNEGSKA (reference sequence). V was shortened by 5 bases and J by 2 bases, with 12 bases between the two germline ends. This CDR3 reads CSAGLRGQETQYF. In nucleotides, the CDR3 is TGCAGTGCTGGCCTCCGAGGGCAAGAGACCCAGTACTTC.

The chain links TRBV28 to TRBJ1-5; no clear D. The germline V gene has CDR1 MDHEN and CDR2 SYDVKM. The ends were cut back, 4 bases at V and 7 bases at J, with 14 bases in the middle. This CDR3 is built from 14 residues. The CDR3 spells CASSSPLGGQPQHF. In nucleotides, the CDR3 is TGTGCCAGCAGTTCCCCCCTGGGTGGACAGCCCCAGCATTTT.

Many counts were recorded for this clonotype. This may come from a read error, since a much larger clone is one base off. The chain joins TRBV20-1 to TRBJ1-2; 8 positions match TRBD1. The CDR3 is made up of 14 amino acids. The germline V gene encodes CDR1 DFQATT and CDR2 SNEGSKA (reference sequence). V trimming: 5 bases; J trimming: 6 bases; junction bases outside the gene matches: 11. DNA of the CDR3: TGCAGTGCTGACCCCGGGACAGGCCGGGATGGCTACACCTTC. Its protein product is CSADPGTGRDGYTF.

This clonotype occurred many times. This chain joins TRBV28 and TRBJ1-1; TRBD1 matches 10 bases. Germline-derived CDR1 and CDR2 are MDHEN and SYDVKM. V lost 4 bases and J lost 4; bases outside the gene matches: 9. This CDR3 spans 16 amino acids. CDR3 sequence: CASSSPPGQGSTEAFF. Written as DNA, the CDR3 is TGTGCCAGCAGTTCGCCTCCGGGACAGGGGAGCACTGAAGCTTTCTTT. The whole variable domain, filled in from reference TRBV28 and TRBJ1-1, reads DVKVTQSSRYLVKRTGEKVFLECVQDMDHENMFWYRQDPGLGLRLIYFSYDVKMKEKGDIPEGYSVSREKKERFSLILESASTNQTSMYLCASSSPPGQGSTEAFFGQGTRLTVV.